Listed below are T cell receptor beta chains from one sample, sequenced in a study of T-cell reconstitution after alpha-beta-depleted transplantation in children. MiXCR, applied by TCRdb to the PCR reads, yields one record per CDR3 protein. The sample lists approximately 230,000 distinct CDR3 sequences, 25% occurring once. Sequenced here: PBMCs, sampled before TCRalphabeta/CD19-depleted stem cell transplant. The receptors here all came from a girl aged 2 to 10 with Fanconi anemia, due to receive a stem cell transplant. Both conserved end residues are trimmed from each CDR3. D genes are given only for firm matches.

d_call | v_call | cdr3_aa
- | TRBV6-5 | ASSYRWGPSEQY
TRBD1 | TRBV25-1 | ASSVGTGLAGELF
TRBD1 | TRBV2 | ASIGDRVVGNYGYT
- | TRBV5-5 | ASSLLGRTHEQY
- | TRBV7-2 | ASSYRVSSGANVLT
- | TRBV12-3/TRBV12-4 | ASSFNRANYGYT
TRBD1 | TRBV5-8 | ASRTMAPGQSPAAKNIQY
- | TRBV9 | ASSVGSGRYEQY
- | TRBV6-5 | ASSYTVPYNEQF
- | TRBV12-3/TRBV12-4 | ASTHRVVTEAF
TRBD1 | TRBV20-1 | SASNRGSNQPQH
- | TRBV7-6 | ASSMTDEQF
- | TRBV29-1 | SVGDYEQY
- | TRBV20-1 | SARDWRGQPYNEQF
TRBD2 | TRBV6-4 | ASSVLSREGPNYEQY
- | TRBV6-1 | ASSARSGTDTQY